This TCR beta chain originates from a study of shared clonotypes between healthy human individuals. Study summary: Participating donors consisted of two women and a few men aged 18 to 49.

This CDR3 comprises 13 residues. Trimming took 1 base from V and 8 from J, leaving 10 bases between them. The V gene's germline CDR1 is SGHAT and CDR2 FQNNGV. The assay ran at deep level. Only in-frame clones appear in the TCRdb table, and some are missing; sequencing was by immunoSEQ multiplex PCR. The sample carries fewer than 1.8 million clones, around 98.5% recorded once. Splitting the CD4+ cells yielded a CD45RA+ naive subset and a CD45RA-negative memory subset. J is TRBJ2-3 and V is TRBV11-2; D may be TRBD2 (5 bases). The sequence was collected from a man aged 30 to 45 in good health. Sequencing used naive CD4+ T cells sorted from blood. The subset was: CD45RA+ positively selected. CDR3 residues: CASSLAQRGTQYF. DNA of the CDR3: TGTGCCAGCAGCTTAGCTCAACGGGGTACGCAGTATTTT.